This T cell receptor beta chain was identified during a study of glioma-infiltrating T cells. The sample holds many counts of this clonotype. The antigen is unknown. Study conclusions and caveats: CDR3 overlap between tissue and blood was very small.

The iRepertoire nested amplicon-rescue multiplex PCR amplified TCR alpha and beta CDR3s from RNA. Tissue mRNA or PBMC total RNA, about 85-400 ng, went into one-step reverse transcription and amplification. From the multiplex PCR reads, TCRdb called clonotypes with MiXCR, one entry per CDR3 protein. The sample contains about 400,000 distinct CDR3 sequences, around 38% of which appear only once. V lost 2 bases to trimming and J lost 3 bases; unmatched junction nucleotides: 0. The V gene's germline CDR1 is MNHEY and CDR2 SMNVEV (reference sequence). The CDR3 consists of 15 residues. V is TRBV27 and J is TRBJ2-1; 11 nucleotides line up with TRBD1. The sample taken for sequencing was glioma tissue, nonneoplastic brain tissue, or PBMCs (not recorded which). The TCR was taken from a human donor with low-grade glioma or glioblastoma, undergoing nonglioma brain surgery, or in good health (not recorded which). The chain's CDR3 is CASSLGTGGYNEQFF. In DNA form, the CDR3 reads TGTGCCAGCAGTTTAGGGACAGGGGGCTACAATGAGCAGTTCTTC.